This passage covers 27 T cell receptor beta chains from one sample sequenced in a study of OX40 agonist ivuxolimab in advanced cancers. The table came from immunoSEQ multiplex PCR; TCRdb's copy has only in-frame clones and leaves some out. The sample lists tens of thousands of clones; over 80% were seen once. Sequenced material: CD4+ or CD8+ T cells sorted from blood, taken in a trial of the OX40 agonist ivuxolimab. The receptors here all came from an adult with an advanced solid tumor such as melanoma, head and neck, liver or kidney cancer.

The V call is TRBV21-1, the J call TRBJ1-1; no check of the table's D call, TRBD1, against the DNA was made. TRBV21-1 is an annotated pseudogene. The CDR3 covers 18 residues. CDR3 nucleotides: TGTGCCAGCAGCAAAGCTGGGGACAGGGGAAAAATGAACACTGAAGCTTTCTTT. It is translated as CASSKAGDRGKMNTEAFF.

This clone was detected once. The chain has TRBV25-1 and TRBJ1-1, with D unclear. Germline values: CDR1 MGHDK, CDR2 SYGVNS. The V and J ends lost 2 bases and 0 bases respectively, with 7 bases between them. This CDR3 has 14 residues. CDR3 protein: CASSEVGMNTEAFF. In nucleotides, the CDR3 is TGTGCCAGCAGTGAAGTAGGGATGAACACTGAAGCTTTCTTT.

V usage is TRBV29-1 and J usage is TRBJ2-7; D ambiguous. There are 13 residues in the CDR3. V shed 5 bases and J shed 2 bases, with 13 bases lying between them. Germline V gene data show CDR1 as SQVTM and CDR2 as ANQGSEA. CDR3 in DNA: TGCAGCGTTAACACTGAGTTCCCCTACGAGCAGTACTTC. As protein: CSVNTEFPYEQYF.

The chain has TRBV19 and TRBJ1-1; a weak D match, TRBD1 (5 bases). V lost 7 bases and J 0 bases, leaving 12 bases between the germline ends. Germline V gene sequence: CDR1 LNHDA, CDR2 SQIVND (reference sequence). The CDR3 loop spans 14 amino acids. As DNA, the CDR3 is TGTGCCAGTATCGGGGGAACCATGAACACTGAAGCTTTCTTT. It codes for CASIGGTMNTEAFF.

The V call is TRBV30, the J call TRBJ2-1; 10 nucleotides align to TRBD2. Per the germline V gene, CDR1 is GTSNPN and CDR2 is SVGIG (reference sequence). V lost 2 bases and J lost 6; bases outside the gene matches: 1. The length of the CDR3 is 13 residues. CDR3 coding DNA: TGTGCCTGGAGTAGCGGGGGGGCCAATGAGCAGTTCTTC. Translation: CAWSSGGANEQFF.

The rearrangement uses TRBV2 and TRBJ2-3, with D possibly matching TRBD1 (6 bases). CDR1 is SNHLY, CDR2 FYNNEI, per germline. The CDR3 has 14 residues. With 6 bases removed from V and 2 bases from J, the gap between germline ends came to 12 bases. CDR3 loop: CASSAGQNTDTQYF. The CDR3 DNA sequence: TGTGCCAGCAGCGCCGGACAGAACACAGATACGCAGTATTTT. The full variable domain, rest sourced from reference TRBV2 and TRBJ2-3, is EPEVTQTPSHQVTQMGQEVILRCVPISNHLYFYWYRQILGQKVEFLVSFYNNEISEKSEIFDDQFSVERPDGSNFTLKIRSTKLEDSAMYFCASSAGQNTDTQYFGPGTRLTVL.

The chain combines TRBV7-2 with TRBJ1-2, with D unresolved. This CDR3 is built from 14 residues. Germline assignment: CDR1 SGHTA and CDR2 FQGNSA. Deletions cut 3 bases from V and 6 bases from J, with 14 bases between. The CDR3 loop is CASSFRSTLNGYTF. The CDR3 DNA follows: TGTGCCAGCAGCTTCAGGTCCACCCTCAATGGCTACACCTTC.

Only one count was recorded for this clone. The genes are TRBV11-2 and TRBJ1-3, with D possibly TRBD1 on 5 matching bases. The V gene's germline CDR1 is SGHAT and CDR2 FQNNGV. The CDR3 totals 15 residues. V shed 8 bases and J shed 6 bases, with 20 bases lying between them. The DNA of the CDR3 is TGTGCCAGCCCGGGAGCAGAAAGGGACCAAAACACCATATATTTT. Its translation: CASPGAERDQNTIYF.

The chain links TRBV6-1 to TRBJ1-2, with TRBD1 matching 9 bases. CDR1 MNHNS and CDR2 SASEGT come from the germline V gene. The V segment lost 0 bases and the J segment 7 bases; nucleotides outside the gene matches: 3. This CDR3 region has 14 residues. The CDR3 sequence: CASSEAWDRAGYTF. CDR3 DNA sequence: TGTGCCAGCAGTGAAGCGTGGGACAGGGCTGGCTACACCTTC.

This clone was found a few times. The chain is built from TRBV7-3 and TRBJ2-5, with D possibly being TRBD2 (5 bases). This CDR3 contains 13 residues. CDR1 and CDR2 (germline): SGHTA, FQGTGA. V lost 5 bases and J lost 5, with 12 bases in between. The CDR3 region is CASSRGLGETQYF. For the CDR3, the DNA is TGTGCCAGCAGCCGGGGTCTCGGGGAGACCCAGTACTTC. Full variable domain (outside the CDR3, taken from reference TRBV7-3 and TRBJ2-5): GAGVSQTPSNKVTEKGKYVELRCDPISGHTALYWYRQSLGQGPEFLIYFQGTGAADDSGLPNDRFFAVRPEGSVSTLKIQRTERGDSAVYLCASSRGLGETQYFGPGTRLLVL.

This chain connects TRBV5-4 to TRBJ2-7, with TRBD2 matching 7 bases. The CDR3 runs 14 residues. The germline V gene has CDR1 SGHNT and CDR2 YYREEE (reference sequence). With 1 base clipped from V and 3 bases from J, the junction kept 4 bases outside the gene matches. The CDR3 protein is CASSLQGGDYEQYF. For the CDR3, the DNA is TGTGCCAGCAGCTTGCAGGGAGGGGACTACGAGCAGTACTTC.

The chain carries TRBV4-2 and TRBJ2-3; D call uncertain. Germline V gene lookup returns CDR1 LGHNA and CDR2 YNFKEQ. The CDR3 runs to 15 residues. V shed 0 bases and J shed 5 bases, with 12 bases lying between them. CDR3 residues: CASSQDNKAGDTQYF. The CDR3 nucleotides are TGTGCCAGCAGCCAAGATAATAAAGCCGGAGATACGCAGTATTTT.

The chain links TRBV7-9 to TRBJ1-1, with 7 bases matching TRBD1. Germline lookup yields CDR1 SEHNR and CDR2 FQNEAQ (reference sequence). Trimming at V came to 1 base and at J to 1 base, leaving 0 bases not matched to a gene. CDR3 length: 14 amino acids. This CDR3 reads CASSLGQGNTEAFF. CDR3 nucleotides: TGTGCCAGCAGCTTAGGACAGGGGAACACTGAAGCTTTCTTT.

This clone has just one count. The CDR3 here is CASSPRAGGDEKLFF. The CDR3 bases are TGCGCCAGCAGCCCTCGAGCTGGGGGCGATGAAAAACTGTTTTTT. The J gene is TRBJ1-4, the V gene TRBV4-3; D might be TRBD1 (6 bases). The CDR3 totals 15 residues. Trimming pared 4 bases from V and 6 bases from J, leaving 15 bases between. Per germline, CDR1 LGHNA and CDR2 YSLEER.

This chain connects TRBV5-1 to TRBJ2-2, with 7 bases identical to TRBD2. The CDR3 contains 14 residues. Germline loops: CDR1 SGHRS, CDR2 YFSETQ. With V trimmed by 4 bases and J by 6 bases, 6 bases remained unmatched. CDR3 in amino acids: CASSHGLVSGELFF. The CDR3 DNA sequence: TGCGCCAGCAGCCATGGACTAGTTTCCGGGGAGCTGTTTTTT.

V is TRBV21-1 and J is TRBJ2-7. TRBV21-1 is classified as a pseudogene. The CDR3 is 16 residues long. The CDR3 bases are TGTGCCAGCAACCTCCCGGGGGGACAGTTTTCCTACGAGCAGTACTTC. Protein: CASNLPGGQFSYEQYF.

As DNA, the CDR3 is TGTGCCAGCAGCGCGGGACTTAATGACGAGCAGTACTTC. It is translated as CASSAGLNDEQYF. The J gene is TRBJ2-7, the V gene TRBV7-2; D perhaps matches TRBD2 (6 bases). The CDR3 is made up of 13 amino acids. Germline V lookup: CDR1 SGHTA, CDR2 FQGNSA. Trimming left V 5 bases short and J 5 bases short, with 13 bases between.

This clone turned up a few times. This chain joins TRBV7-3 and TRBJ1-3; 7 nucleotides align to TRBD1. The V segment lost 0 bases and the J segment 4 bases; nucleotides outside the gene matches: 3. The germline V gene has CDR1 SGHTA and CDR2 FQGTGA. CDR3 length: 15 residues. The CDR3 DNA sequence: TGTGCCAGCAGCTTAACAGGGGGCCTCGGAAACACCATATATTTT. It encodes CASSLTGGLGNTIYF.

J is TRBJ1-1 and V is TRBV10-3; 7 bases match TRBD1. CDR3 length: 16 residues. V trimming: 0 bases; J trimming: 9 bases; junction bases outside the gene matches: 13. Germline lookup yields CDR1 ENHRY and CDR2 SYGVKD. CDR3 sequence (DNA): TGTGCCATCAGTGAGTCGGTAGGACAGGCCCGCAAAAAAGCTTTCTTT. Translating it yields CAISESVGQARKKAFF.

The chain links TRBV1 to TRBJ1-6; TRBD1 is the table's D call, not checked against the DNA. TRBV1 is recorded as a pseudogene. The CDR3 consists of 17 residues. Here the CDR3 DNA reads TGCACCAGCAGCCAAGACAGGGGAAGCTCCTATAATTCACCCCTCCACTTT. Translating gives CTSSQDRGSSYNSPLHF.

The CDR3 loop is CASSFKSGGTDTQYF. CDR3 sequence (DNA): TGTGCCAGCAGCTTTAAAAGTGGGGGCACAGATACGCAGTATTTT. The chain couples TRBV7-2 to TRBJ2-3; D not resolved. Per germline, CDR1 SGHTA and CDR2 FQGNSA. V was shortened by 3 bases and J by 1 base, with 11 bases between the two germline ends. This CDR3 comprises 15 residues.

This rearrangement joins TRBV10-3 to TRBJ1-2; D is possibly TRBD1 (6 bases). The CDR3 has 13 amino acids. The V gene lost 4 bases and the J gene lost 2 bases, with 8 bases spanning the gap. Germline CDR1 is ENHRY and CDR2 is SYGVKD. The CDR3 reads CAISGQGNYGYTF. DNA for the CDR3: TGTGCCATCAGTGGCCAGGGGAACTATGGCTACACCTTC.

The rearrangement links TRBV2 to TRBJ2-7, with TRBD2 matching over 12 bases. CDR1 and CDR2 (germline): SNHLY, FYNNEI. Losses at the gene ends were 3 bases for V and 6 bases for J; bases not matched to a gene: 0. This CDR3 has 13 residues. Here the CDR3 reads CASSETSGGEQYF. DNA for the CDR3: TGTGCCAGCAGTGAGACTAGCGGGGGCGAGCAGTACTTC.

This clone showed up just once. This chain links TRBV4-3 with TRBJ2-1, with TRBD2 as a possible D gene (5 bases). The germline V gene has CDR1 LGHNA and CDR2 YSLEER. Trimming removed 0 bases from V and 0 bases from J, with 9 bases in between. The CDR3 extends over 16 amino acids. The CDR3, as DNA: TGCGCCAGCAGCCAAGATACGGGGATCTCCTACAATGAGCAGTTCTTC. Encoded protein: CASSQDTGISYNEQFF.

Note on this clone: An end of the junction does not agree with germline; a read error may underlie this. The V and J genes are TRBV5-1 and TRBJ2-2; no reliable D call. This CDR3 has 15 residues. The germline V gene encodes CDR1 SGHRS and CDR2 YFSETQ. CDR3 nucleotide sequence: TGCGCCAGCAGCTTGCGCATCTCGAACGCCGGGGAGCTGTTTTTT. It translates to CASSLRISNAGELFF.

The sample holds a few counts of this clone. V and J are TRBV4-2 and TRBJ2-1; TRBD2 matches 10 bases. CDR1 and CDR2 from the germline V gene are LGHNA and YNFKEQ. V shed 1 base and J 13 bases; nucleotides not matched to a gene: 7. The CDR3 has 14 amino acids. The DNA for the CDR3 is TGTGCCAGCAGCCAAGTAGTCCAGCGGGGGGGCCAGTTCTTC. It translates to CASSQVVQRGGQFF.

V and J are TRBV5-1 and TRBJ1-4; TRBD1 aligns across 8 bases. Losses at the gene ends were 3 bases for V and 8 bases for J; bases not matched to a gene: 6. The CDR3 runs 14 residues. Per the germline V gene, CDR1 is SGHRS and CDR2 is YFSETQ. In nucleotides, the CDR3 is TGCGCCAGCAGCTCAGGACAGGGAGACGAAAAACTGTTTTTT. It encodes CASSSGQGDEKLFF. Together with reference TRBV5-1 and TRBJ1-4, the CDR3 gives the full variable domain: KAGVTQTPRYLIKTRGQQVTLSCSPISGHRSVSWYQQTPGQGLQFLFEYFSETQRNKGNFPGRFSGRQFSNSRSEMNVSTLELGDSALYLCASSSGQGDEKLFFGSGTQLSVL.